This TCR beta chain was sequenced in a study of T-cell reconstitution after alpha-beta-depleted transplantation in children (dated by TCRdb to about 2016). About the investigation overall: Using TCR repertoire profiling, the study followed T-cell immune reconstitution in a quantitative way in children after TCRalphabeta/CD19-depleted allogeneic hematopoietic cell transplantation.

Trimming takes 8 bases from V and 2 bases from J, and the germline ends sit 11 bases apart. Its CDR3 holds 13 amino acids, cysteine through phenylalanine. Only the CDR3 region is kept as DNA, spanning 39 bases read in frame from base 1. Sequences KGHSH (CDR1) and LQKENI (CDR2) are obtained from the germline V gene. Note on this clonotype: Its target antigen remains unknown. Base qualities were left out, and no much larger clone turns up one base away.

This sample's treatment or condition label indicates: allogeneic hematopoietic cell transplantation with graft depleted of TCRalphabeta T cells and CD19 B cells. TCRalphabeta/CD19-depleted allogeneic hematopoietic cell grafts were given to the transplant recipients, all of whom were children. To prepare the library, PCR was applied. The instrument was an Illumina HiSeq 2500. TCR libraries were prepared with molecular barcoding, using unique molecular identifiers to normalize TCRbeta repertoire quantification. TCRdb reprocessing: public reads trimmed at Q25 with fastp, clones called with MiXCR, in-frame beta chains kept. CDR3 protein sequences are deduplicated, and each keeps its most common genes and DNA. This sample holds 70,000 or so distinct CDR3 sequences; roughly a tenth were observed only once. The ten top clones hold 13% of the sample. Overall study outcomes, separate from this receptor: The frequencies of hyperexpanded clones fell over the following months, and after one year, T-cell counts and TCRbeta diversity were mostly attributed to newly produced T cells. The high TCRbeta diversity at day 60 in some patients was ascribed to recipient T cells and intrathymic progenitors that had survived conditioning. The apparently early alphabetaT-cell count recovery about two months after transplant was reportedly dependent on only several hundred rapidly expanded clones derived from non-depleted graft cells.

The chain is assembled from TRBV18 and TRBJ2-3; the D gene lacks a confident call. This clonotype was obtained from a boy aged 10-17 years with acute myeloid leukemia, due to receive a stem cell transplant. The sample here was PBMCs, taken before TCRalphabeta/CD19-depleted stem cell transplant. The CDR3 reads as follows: CASQMGPTDTQYF. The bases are TGTGCCAGCCAGATGGGCCCCACAGATACGCAGTATTTT.